This T cell receptor (beta chain) was observed in a study of T-cell memory formation after mild COVID-19 (dated by TCRdb to about 2021). Concerning the study at large: TCR sequence clusters from the two donors were largely donor specific. Two young, previously healthy adult volunteers made up the cohort, one male and one female. In a couple of donors, T-cell clones that expanded and contracted after mild COVID-19 were followed by sequencing TCRalpha and TCRbeta repertoires longitudinally.

About this clonotype: The target of this receptor is not known. There are no base qualities to consult, and no much larger clone falls within one base.

Ficoll-Paque density gradient centrifugation was used to isolate PBMCs. The listed sequencing device is Illumina NovaSeq 6000. TCRalpha and TCRbeta cDNA libraries were constructed by 5'RACE with constant-segment primers, with sample barcodes and unique molecular identifiers being introduced. Trizol reagent was used to extract RNA from every sample. Amplification of the libraries took two PCR steps, and the second step added a second sample barcode plus Illumina TruSeq adapters. Libraries were sequenced on an Illumina NovaSeq with 2 x 150 bp paired-end reads. Per the source publication's procedure: Demultiplexing of reads and collapsing into UMI-guided consensus sequences were performed with migec v1.2.7. Using mixcr v2.1.11, UMI consensuses were aligned to TRA and TRB V and J templates and then assembled into clonotypes. A clonotype was counted as expanded or contracted only when both edgeR and NoisET called the clonotype significant, with the noise models trained on biological replicates. For edgeR calls, the cutoffs were a false discovery rate-adjusted p below 0.01 and a log2 fold-change threshold of 1. PCA with hierarchical clustering of max-normalized trajectories of the 1000 most abundant clonotypes was used as exploratory dynamics analysis. Each responding clone was given a CD4 or CD8 phenotype based on the CD4+ and CD8+ repertoires, which had been sequenced separately. TCRdb applied fastp at Q25 and MiXCR to the public reads, then kept only in-frame beta chains. Each entry merges the rows of one CDR3 protein and shows their most common DNA and genes. What appears here as the V and J calls and clone size reflects TCRdb's work, not the paper's. In this sample the table shows 200,000 to 300,000 distinct CDR3 sequences, roughly 17% of which occur a single time. 20% to 25% of the sample goes to the ten largest clones.

V is shortened by 0 bases, J by 5 bases, and the region joining them spans 6 bases. From the cysteine through the valine, the CDR3 covers 12 amino acids. The DNA shown is the 36-base CDR3, in frame from base 1. The germline V gene sets CDR1 to SGHRS and CDR2 to YFSETQ. Overall study outcomes, separate from this receptor: Some responding clones were found in pre-infection memory, which suggests that pre-existing cross-reactive memory T cells took part in the SARS-CoV-2 response. Contracting CD4+ clones appeared mostly in the CM and EM memory subsets, whereas CD8+ clones were enriched in EMRA. From day 15 to 85, contracting clones showed balanced CD4/CD8 phenotypes, whereas a second wave of clones that expanded from day 15 to 37 leaned towards CD4+. The study covered only a couple of mild cases, and larger cohorts including severe cases with pre-infection samples were considered necessary. The second-wave clones that peaked on day 37 were not confirmed to be SARS-CoV-2 specific.

This TCR was sampled from a man in his late teens or twenties who had mild COVID-19 (a few samples of this study predate the infection). The sample titles of this study are shuffled in the database, so cell type and time point are left out; the donor was told from shared clones. The sequence is built from TRBV5-1 and TRBJ2-7; TRBD1 could be the D gene, as 6 bases match. The sample was PBMCs or a T cell subset sorted from them (not recorded which). The CDR3 protein is CASSLEGDEQYV. The sequenced DNA: TGCGCCAGCAGCTTGGAGGGGGACGAGCAGTACGTC.